The 22 T cell receptor beta chains presented below share a single source sample, sequenced in a study of cytomegalovirus exposure and HLA in healthy donors. Primers included in the PCR were 60 Vbeta and 13 Jbeta primers. Repertoires were generated with immunoSEQ multiplex PCR, while TCRdb's copy carries only in-frame clones and drops some. The sample has about 110,000 clones; approximately 71% are singletons. The sample consisted of PBMCs. The receptors were gathered from a woman in her 70s in good health and CMV-seropositive.

The CDR3 DNA follows: TGTGCCAGCAGTTACGTAAGGGGTTGGACTGAAGCTTTCTTT. It specifies CASSYVRGWTEAFF. The chain links TRBV6-6 to TRBJ1-1, with a tentative D call TRBD1 (5 bases). The ends were cut back, 2 bases at V and 5 bases at J, with 12 bases in the middle. CDR3 length: 14 residues. Looked up from germline, CDR1 is MNHNY and CDR2 is SVGAGI (reference sequence).

The table lists this clone with a few counts. V gene TRBV4-3 combines with J gene TRBJ2-7; D is undetermined. Germline loops: CDR1 LGHNA, CDR2 YSLEER. Trimming stripped 1 base from V and 6 bases from J, with 10 bases between. The CDR3 is 13 residues long. CDR3 in amino acids: CASSQGHRTEQYF. CDR3 DNA sequence: TGCGCCAGCAGCCAAGGTCACAGAACCGAGCAGTACTTC.

This clone has at least ten counts. This specimen includes other DNA sequences encoding the same CDR3. The chain uses TRBV27 and TRBJ1-1, with 8 bases matching TRBD1. V lost 9 bases, J lost 1 base, and 7 bases stayed unmatched. Germline lookup yields CDR1 MNHEY and CDR2 SMNVEV (reference sequence). The CDR3 runs 14 residues. Here the CDR3 reads CASRGQGANTEAFF. The CDR3 DNA reads as TGTGCCAGTCGAGGACAGGGAGCGAACACTGAAGCTTTCTTT.

V is TRBV5-6 and J is TRBJ2-3; D perhaps matches TRBD1 (6 bases). This CDR3 comprises 16 residues. The germline gives CDR1 SGHDT, CDR2 YYEEEE. The V gene lost 0 bases and the J gene lost 5 bases, with 16 bases spanning the gap. The DNA for the CDR3 is TGTGCCAGCAGCTTGGCTAGGGGGATACGTCAAGATACGCAGTATTTT. It specifies CASSLARGIRQDTQYF.

A word on this clone: The identical CDR3 is also encoded by other nucleotide sequences in the sample. The CDR3 reads CSVRTGTEAFF. The CDR3 DNA follows: TGCAGCGTTCGAACAGGGACTGAAGCTTTCTTT. V and J are TRBV29-1 and TRBJ1-1, with D possibly being TRBD1 (6 bases). V was pared by 5 bases and J by 5 bases, with 9 bases between. CDR1 is SQVTM and CDR2 is ANQGSEA in the germline V gene. There are 11 residues in the CDR3.

The chain uses TRBV5-1 and TRBJ1-5; D not resolved. The CDR3 is 15 residues long. V was clipped by 0 bases and J by 2 bases, with 9 bases between them. Germline assignment: CDR1 SGHRS and CDR2 YFSETQ. The CDR3 is CASSLDGQGNQPQHF. The CDR3 coding sequence is TGCGCCAGCAGCTTGGATGGGCAGGGCAATCAGCCCCAGCATTTT.

The chain couples TRBV27 to TRBJ1-1, with D possibly matching TRBD1 (6 bases). V was trimmed by 7 bases and J by 0 bases, leaving 12 bases between them. This CDR3 has 14 amino acids. Germline V lookup: CDR1 MNHEY, CDR2 SMNVEV (reference sequence). The CDR3: CASTTDRMNTEAFF. The CDR3 DNA reads TGTGCCAGCACCACGGACAGAATGAACACTGAAGCTTTCTTT.

This clone appeared a few times. This chain connects TRBV7-2 to TRBJ2-7; 10 bases are a match to TRBD2. The length of the CDR3 is 16 residues. Germline lookup yields CDR1 SGHTA and CDR2 FQGNSA. The V and J ends lost 5 bases and 9 bases, in that order; junction bases with no gene match: 16. The CDR3 bases are TGTGCCAGCAGCCCGCAGTACCTAGCGGGGGTTTTGCGGCAGTACTTC. Protein sequence: CASSPQYLAGVLRQYF.

V usage is TRBV6-5 and J usage is TRBJ1-2; 7 bases align to TRBD1. After removal of 2 bases from V and 10 bases from J, the junction contained 10 bases not matched to a gene. Germline loops: CDR1 MNHEY, CDR2 SVGAGI. This CDR3 has 14 amino acids. The CDR3, as DNA: TGTGCCAGCAGTTACGACGGCACTACAGGGGACTACACCTTC. Residues: CASSYDGTTGDYTF.

The rearrangement links TRBV6-1 to TRBJ2-6; perhaps TRBD2 as D (6 bases). Trimming pared 7 bases from V and 1 base from J, leaving 11 bases between. Germline V gene lookup returns CDR1 MNHNS and CDR2 SASEGT. This CDR3 is built from 15 residues. CDR3 in DNA: TGTGCCAGCACTCCTGGGGGGTCTGGGGCCAACGTCCTGACTTTC. Translating it yields CASTPGGSGANVLTF.

This chain connects TRBV20-1 to TRBJ2-3; maybe TRBD1 (5 bases). This CDR3 is built from 11 residues. Deletions cut 6 bases from V and 4 bases from J, with 8 bases between. Germline assignment: CDR1 DFQATT and CDR2 SNEGSKA (reference sequence). CDR3 nucleotide sequence: TGCAGTGCCGCAGGGCCAGATACGCAGTATTTT. It specifies CSAAGPDTQYF.

The chain carries TRBV6-5 and TRBJ1-2; D is undetermined. The CDR3 totals 13 residues. Germline V gene data show CDR1 as MNHEY and CDR2 as SVGAGI. The V gene lost 6 bases and the J gene lost 5 bases, with 13 bases spanning the gap. Here the CDR3 reads CASSPTGEYGYTF. In DNA form, the CDR3 reads TGTGCCAGCAGCCCTACTGGGGAGTATGGCTACACCTTC.

The chain couples TRBV10-3 to TRBJ1-1; D gene ambiguous. CDR1 and CDR2 (germline): ENHRY, SYGVKD. Trimming took 10 bases from V and 3 from J, leaving 18 bases between them. The CDR3 is 14 amino acids. This CDR3 is CATTLGRVDTEAFF. CDR3 in DNA: TGTGCCACCACTCTTGGGAGGGTAGACACTGAAGCTTTCTTT.

This clone was observed a handful of times. The genes are TRBV29-1 and TRBJ1-1; TRBD1 matches at 7 bases. This CDR3 has 13 residues. CDR1 is SQVTM, CDR2 ANQGSEA, per germline. J lost 6 bases, V lost 6 bases, and 10 bases had no gene match. Here the CDR3 DNA reads TGCAGCGTCAAAGGGACAGCCTCGTCTGAAGCTTTCTTT. It translates to CSVKGTASSEAFF.

The gene calls are TRBV30 and TRBJ2-7, with TRBD2 matching 7 bases. V was pared by 1 base and J by 3 bases, with 9 bases of the junction left unmatched. Per the germline V gene, CDR1 is GTSNPN and CDR2 is SVGIG (reference sequence). This CDR3 is built from 15 residues. CDR3 sequence: CAWSGGKAGYYEQYF. CDR3 nucleotides: TGTGCCTGGAGTGGAGGGAAAGCGGGATACTACGAGCAGTACTTC. The variable domain in full, completed from reference TRBV30 and TRBJ2-7, reads SQTIHQWPATLVQPVGSPLSLECTVEGTSNPNLYWYRQAAGRGLQLLFYSVGIGQISSEVPQNLSASRPQDRQFILSSKKLLLSDSGFYLCAWSGGKAGYYEQYFGPGTRLTVT.

This clone has a single count. The chain uses TRBV18 and TRBJ2-1; perhaps TRBD1 as D (6 bases). Germline values: CDR1 KGHSH, CDR2 LQKENI. Trimming removed 6 bases from V and 0 bases from J, with 18 bases in between. This CDR3 is 17 amino acids long. DNA of the CDR3: TGTGCCAGCTCCCAGAACCAGCAGGGGAGCTCCTACAATGAGCAGTTCTTC. Its protein is CASSQNQQGSSYNEQFF. The variable domain in full, with the rest retrieved from reference TRBV18 and TRBJ2-1, is NAGVMQNPRHLVRRRGQEARLRCSPMKGHSHVYWYRQLPEEGLKFMVYLQKENIIDESGMPKERFSAEFPKEGPSILRIQQVVRGDSAAYFCASSQNQQGSSYNEQFFGPGTRLTVL.

This sequence joins TRBV27 and TRBJ1-1; no definite D call. Trimming took off 1 base at V and 3 bases at J, with 12 bases between the two ends. The CDR3 has 15 residues. Germline V gene sequence: CDR1 MNHEY, CDR2 SMNVEV (reference sequence). This CDR3 reads CASSLYRPGDTEAFF. The CDR3 DNA reads as TGTGCCAGCAGTTTATACCGACCCGGAGACACTGAAGCTTTCTTT.

The V call is TRBV6-5, the J call TRBJ2-3; D call uncertain. Germline V gene sequence: CDR1 MNHEY, CDR2 SVGAGI. The CDR3 consists of 15 residues. Trimming shortened V by 0 bases and J by 6 bases, and 13 bases separated the two germline ends. The DNA of the CDR3 is TGTGCCAGCAGTTACTCCTCCCCGGCGAGGGATACGCAGTATTTT. This encodes CASSYSSPARDTQYF.

J is TRBJ2-1 and V is TRBV7-2, with 7 bases identical to TRBD2. V lost 4 bases, J lost 6 bases, and 6 bases stayed unmatched. The CDR3 is 14 residues long. Germline lookup yields CDR1 SGHTA and CDR2 FQGNSA. In nucleotides, the CDR3 is TGTGCCAGCAGCTCTCGACTAGCAGGCAATGAGCAGTTCTTC. Translating gives CASSSRLAGNEQFF.

The genes are TRBV6-1 and TRBJ2-3; 9 bases map to TRBD1. Germline-derived CDR1 and CDR2 are MNHNS and SASEGT. This CDR3 contains 15 residues. V lost 6 bases, J lost 0 bases, and 4 bases stayed unmatched. The CDR3 sequence: CASSLQGASTDTQYF. The CDR3 nucleotides are TGTGCCAGCAGCCTACAGGGGGCTAGCACAGATACGCAGTATTTT.

The rearrangement joins TRBV19 to TRBJ1-5; 7 bases match TRBD1. Losses at the gene ends were 5 bases for V and 4 bases for J; bases not matched to a gene: 5. The CDR3 has 14 amino acids. Germline lookup yields CDR1 LNHDA and CDR2 SQIVND (reference sequence). CDR3 residues: CASSLLTGNQPQHF. The CDR3 DNA sequence: TGTGCCAGTAGTCTCCTGACAGGGAATCAGCCCCAGCATTTT.

The chain uses TRBV25-1 and TRBJ2-7; weak D call: TRBD1 (5 bases). Germline V gene lookup returns CDR1 MGHDK and CDR2 SYGVNS. Trimming pared 1 base from V and 2 bases from J, leaving 6 bases between. The CDR3 spans 13 residues. The CDR3 loop is CASSESGTYEQYF. CDR3 bases: TGTGCCAGCAGTGAATCAGGGACCTACGAGCAGTACTTC.